Shown below are 23 T cell receptor beta chains from a single sample sequenced in a study of breast tumors, draining lymph nodes, adjacent tissues. Axillary draining lymph nodes of breast cancer patients supplied the node samples. MiXCR, applied by TCRdb to the multiplex PCR reads, yields one record per CDR3 protein. Of 150,000 to 200,000 distinct CDR3 sequences in the sample, 25% to 40% are singletons; the top ten hold over 3.5%. The sequencing sample was made of axillary lymph node tissue. These receptors were taken from a female donor with breast cancer. Some clones in this sample may be carry-over from other donors' samples.

Ten or more counts support this clonotype. The chain has TRBV6-5 and TRBJ2-7; D not resolved. CDR1 and CDR2 (germline): MNHEY, SVGAGI. V was shortened by 8 bases and J by 1 base, with 24 bases between the two germline ends. The CDR3 sequence is 17 residues long. CDR3 nucleotide sequence: TGTGCCAGCCAAAGGGCTGCCTATACGATGACGTCCTACGAGCAGTACTTC. Translation gives CASQRAAYTMTSYEQYF.

The V and J genes are TRBV6-5 and TRBJ2-2; TRBD2 is a possible D gene (5 bases). V lost 6 bases and J lost 6, with 23 bases in between. This CDR3 has 17 residues. Germline CDR1 reads MNHEY; CDR2 reads SVGAGI. The CDR3 bases are TGTGCCAGCAGCTCAATTGTGGACGGGGTGGGCTCCGGGGAGCTGTTTTTT. Residues: CASSSIVDGVGSGELFF.

This clonotype was found many times. V gene TRBV5-6 combines with J gene TRBJ1-5; D is perhaps TRBD1 (5 bases). Germline V CDR1 and CDR2: SGHDT, YYEEEE. The CDR3 is made up of 13 amino acids. The V end was cut by 4 bases, the J end by 5 bases, with 10 bases between. CDR3 protein: CASSKDTHQPQHF. Here the CDR3 DNA reads TGTGCCAGCAGCAAGGACACCCATCAGCCCCAGCATTTT.

There are many counts of this clonotype. The chain uses TRBV9 and TRBJ2-1; perhaps TRBD2 as D (6 bases). Looked up from germline, CDR1 is SGDLS and CDR2 is YYNGEE. Trimming pared 2 bases from V and 0 bases from J, leaving 9 bases between. The CDR3 has 15 residues. CDR3 sequence reads: CASSVSGTSYNEQFF. CDR3 in DNA: TGTGCCAGCAGCGTTAGCGGAACCTCCTACAATGAGCAGTTCTTC.

This clonotype was counted ten times or more. The chain employs TRBV6-4 and TRBJ2-1, with 7 positions matching TRBD1. The CDR3 covers 15 residues. Per germline, CDR1 MRHNA and CDR2 SNTAGT. J gave up 0 bases and V 3 bases, and 2 bases lay outside the gene matches. The CDR3 coding sequence is TGTGCCAGCAGTGAGGACAGGTTCTCCTACAATGAGCAGTTCTTC. Translating it yields CASSEDRFSYNEQFF.

Ten or more counts support this clonotype. The chain couples TRBV18 to TRBJ2-7; D gene ambiguous. The germline V gene has CDR1 KGHSH and CDR2 LQKENI. Trimming stripped 4 bases from V and 2 bases from J, with 3 bases between. This CDR3 region has 11 residues. Here the CDR3 DNA reads TGTGCCAGCTCACGGACCTACGAGCAGTACTTC. Translated, it gives CASSRTYEQYF.

The table lists this clonotype with many counts. The gene calls are TRBV25-1 and TRBJ2-5; tentatively, D is TRBD1 or TRBD2 (5 bases each). V was clipped by 4 bases and J by 1 base, with 13 bases between them. The CDR3 extends over 15 amino acids. Germline CDR1 MGHDK, CDR2 SYGVNS. The CDR3 sequence is CASSVTGTAQETQYF. The CDR3 DNA sequence: TGTGCCAGCAGTGTAACCGGGACGGCCCAAGAGACCCAGTACTTC.

This chain connects TRBV11-2 to TRBJ2-2; 8 positions agree with TRBD1. CDR3 length: 15 amino acids. V was clipped by 1 base and J by 6 bases; unmatched bases: 4. Germline CDR1 reads SGHAT; CDR2 reads FQNNGV. The CDR3 region has the DNA TGTGCCAGCAGCTTAGTGTCAGGGGGCCCCGGGGAGCTGTTTTTT. The encoded protein is CASSLVSGGPGELFF.

This clonotype was recorded many times. V and J are TRBV12-3 or TRBV12-4 and TRBJ1-5; TRBD1 aligns across 7 bases. The CDR3 is 13 amino acids. J gave up 5 bases and V 6 bases, and 4 bases lay outside the gene matches. The CDR3 nucleotides read TGTGCCAGCAGAGGACAGGCGGATCAGCCCCAGCATTTT. It is translated as CASRGQADQPQHF.

Remarks on this clonotype: The junction differs from germline at one of its ends, possibly a read error. The CDR3 region has the DNA TGTGCCGGCAGCTTCGCGGCGCGGGAGCTCCATGGGCAGTTCTTC. Its translation is CAGSFAARELHGQFF. The gene calls are TRBV7-2 and TRBJ2-5, with 7 bases identical to TRBD2. The end of the DNA aligns better with TRBJ2-1, so the J call may be wrong. The CDR3 totals 15 residues. CDR1 and CDR2 (germline): SGHTA, FQGNSA.

This clonotype was detected many times. The CDR3 here is CASKQGTWSRETQYF. As DNA, the CDR3 is TGTGCCAGCAAGCAGGGGACTTGGTCTCGGGAGACCCAGTACTTC. The chain carries TRBV28 and TRBJ2-5; D is perhaps TRBD1 or TRBD2 (6 bases each). The CDR3 is 15 residues long. The germline V gene has CDR1 MDHEN and CDR2 SYDVKM. The V end was cut by 7 bases, the J end by 5 bases, with 20 bases between.

Concerning this clonotype itself: This sequence may be a read error, since a much larger clone differs from it by one base. The chain carries TRBV12-3 or TRBV12-4 and TRBJ2-1, with D maybe TRBD1 (5 bases). The CDR3 is 16 residues long. V was pared by 5 bases and J by 10 bases, with 24 bases between. CDR3 region: CASSLTTGFNSYEQFF. CDR3 coding DNA: TGTGCCAGCAGTCTGACCACAGGTTTTAACTCCTACGAGCAGTTCTTC.

This clonotype was seen ten or more times. V gene TRBV28 combines with J gene TRBJ2-5, with TRBD2 as a possible D gene (5 bases). V was trimmed by 6 bases and J by 10 bases, leaving 12 bases between them. Germline CDR1 is MDHEN and CDR2 is SYDVKM. CDR3 length: 11 amino acids. The CDR3 DNA reads TGTGCCAGCAGCCCGACGAGGGACCAGTACTTC. It specifies CASSPTRDQYF. Together with reference TRBV28 and TRBJ2-5, the CDR3 gives the full variable domain: DVKVTQSSRYLVKRTGEKVFLECVQDMDHENMFWYRQDPGLGLRLIYFSYDVKMKEKGDIPEGYSVSREKKERFSLILESASTNQTSMYLCASSPTRDQYFGPGTRLLVL.

This clonotype was found many times. This chain uses TRBV6-5 with TRBJ1-6, with D perhaps TRBD1 (5 bases). The germline V and J ends were trimmed by 2 bases and 7 bases, with 6 bases remaining between them. CDR1 is MNHEY, CDR2 SVGAGI, per germline. The CDR3 is 13 residues long. CDR3 in DNA: TGTGCCAGCAGTTACACAGGCAATTCACCCCTCCACTTT. Its protein is CASSYTGNSPLHF.

The genes are TRBV5-1 and TRBJ2-3; D uncertain. Germline V lookup: CDR1 SGHRS, CDR2 YFSETQ. Trimming left V 4 bases short and J 4 bases short, with 10 bases between. The CDR3 spans 13 residues. Written as DNA, the CDR3 is TGCGCCAGCAGCAAGGACGGCCCAGATACGCAGTATTTT. Amino acid sequence: CASSKDGPDTQYF.

As to this clonotype: As the CDR3 is not closed by the conserved phenylalanine or tryptophan, this likely results from a read error. The chain links TRBV20-1 to TRBJ1-5; a possible D gene is TRBD1 (6 bases). Per germline, CDR1 DFQATT and CDR2 SNEGSKA (reference sequence). The CDR3 sequence is 14 residues long. V was cut by 7 bases and J by 1 base, with 14 bases left in between. In DNA form, the CDR3 reads TGCAGTGTCAAATCAGGGGCAAGCAATCAGCCCCAGCATGGT. Translating it yields CSVKSGASNQPQHG.

There are many counts of this clonotype. A much larger clone lies a single base off, so this may be a read error. The genes are TRBV20-1 and TRBJ2-7; D remains unclear. The CDR3 runs to 14 residues. Deletions cut 4 bases from V and 6 bases from J, with 19 bases between. CDR1 is DFQATT, CDR2 SNEGSKA, per germline (reference sequence). CDR3 coding DNA: TGCAGTGCTACTGGACGCGGTATAGGTTCCGAGCAGTACTTC. It translates to CSATGRGIGSEQYF.

This clonotype has at least ten counts. The V gene is TRBV3-1, the J gene TRBJ1-4, with D hard to call. Trimming shortened V by 2 bases and J by 8 bases, and 6 bases separated the two germline ends. This CDR3 spans 12 amino acids. Germline assignment: CDR1 LGHDT and CDR2 YNNKEL (reference sequence). CDR3 loop: CASSQSGEKLFF. CDR3 DNA sequence: TGTGCCAGCAGCCAATCGGGAGAAAAACTGTTTTTT.

The V gene is TRBV11-3, the J gene TRBJ2-7; D gene ambiguous. This CDR3 has 15 residues. Germline values: CDR1 SGHNT, CDR2 YENEEA. With 1 base removed from V and 2 bases from J, the gap between germline ends came to 12 bases. CDR3 region: CASSLAGSGPYEQYF. The CDR3 nucleotides are TGTGCCAGCAGCTTAGCTGGGTCCGGGCCCTACGAGCAGTACTTC.

This clonotype was detected ten times or more. This chain uses TRBV2 with TRBJ1-2; the match to TRBD1 covers 9 bases. Germline assignment: CDR1 SNHLY and CDR2 FYNNEI. V shed 5 bases and J 8 bases; nucleotides not matched to a gene: 9. CDR3 length equals 14 residues. Here the CDR3 DNA reads TGTGCCAGCAGTTCCGGGACAGGGATTCGCGGCTACACCTTC. This gives the protein CASSSGTGIRGYTF.

The table lists this clonotype with many counts. The V and J genes are TRBV11-3 and TRBJ2-1; 7 positions match TRBD2. CDR1 and CDR2 from the germline V gene are SGHNT and YENEEA. CDR3 length: 15 amino acids. V dropped 4 bases and J dropped 4; count of bases not matched to a gene: 7. The CDR3 reads CASSSRLGGYNEQFF. The CDR3 region has the DNA TGTGCCAGCAGCTCCCGTTTGGGAGGGTACAATGAGCAGTTCTTC.

This clonotype occurred many times. The V and J genes are TRBV6-6 and TRBJ2-1; 8 nucleotides line up with TRBD2. V was pared by 8 bases and J by 9 bases, with 21 bases of the junction left unmatched. The CDR3 has 17 amino acids. Germline V gives CDR1 MNHNY, CDR2 SVGAGI (reference sequence). The CDR3 protein is CASLNSQAGGGRSEQFF. CDR3 coding DNA: TGTGCCAGCCTAAATAGCCAGGCGGGAGGAGGTCGAAGTGAGCAGTTCTTC.

A remark on this clonotype: This sequence may be a read error, since a much larger clone differs from it by one base. The chain couples TRBV27 to TRBJ1-5; D call uncertain. The V gene lost 4 bases and the J gene lost 3 bases, with 10 bases spanning the gap. Germline lookup yields CDR1 MNHEY and CDR2 SMNVEV (reference sequence). CDR3 length: 14 amino acids. The CDR3 coding sequence is TGTGCCAGCAGTTACTCGATCCACAATCAGCCCCAGCATTTT. Protein product: CASSYSIHNQPQHF.